Presented here are 3 T cell receptor beta chains from one specimen sequenced in a study of radiation and T cells in renal cell carcinoma (TCRdb year 2020). Per the publication, the time point label means: baseline pretreatment blood. Explained via the paper, the treatment or condition label denotes: 15 Gy SBRT to primary tumor, nephrectomy 4 weeks later. Library preparation used the immunoSEQ multiplex PCR assay. The table comes from immuneACCESS by way of TCRdb, which keeps in-frame sequences with V and J called. Part of the clones is missing from these tables; in studies checked, under half for an unresolved V gene and the rest for unknown reasons. This sample is represented by just over 95,000 clones; 70% to 90% of them were singletons. The ten largest clones take up approximately 8.1% of the sample. Sample: blood, taken from a patient whose treatment included radiotherapy and nephrectomy. The receptors derive from a man in his fifties with renal cell carcinoma.

This chain links TRBV29-1 with TRBJ1-2; no reliable D call. The germline V gene has CDR1 SQVTM and CDR2 ANQGSEA. Deletions cut 7 bases from V and 4 bases from J, with 13 bases between. The CDR3 has 12 residues. The chain's CDR3 is CSGNDRSYGYTF. The CDR3 nucleotides are TGCAGCGGAAATGACCGAAGCTATGGCTACACCTTC. The whole variable domain, remainder taken from reference TRBV29-1 and TRBJ1-2, is SAVISQKPSRDICQRGTSLTIQCQVDSQVTMMFWYRQQPGQSLTLIATANQGSEATYESGFVIDKFPISRPNLTFSTLTVSNMSPEDSSIYLCSGNDRSYGYTFGSGTRLTVV.

CDR3 sequence: CASSPAGTGVGEQYF. The CDR3 nucleotides are TGTGCCAGCAGCCCAGCGGGGACAGGGGTCGGCGAGCAGTACTTC. The chain carries TRBV27 and TRBJ2-7; 10 bases are a match to TRBD1. After removal of 6 bases from V and 6 bases from J, the junction contained 11 bases not matched to a gene. CDR1 is MNHEY, CDR2 SMNVEV, per germline (reference sequence). This CDR3 is 15 amino acids long.

The V call is TRBV7-2, the J call TRBJ2-1; 11 positions agree with TRBD2. The CDR3 length is 17 residues. Germline loops: CDR1 SGHTA, CDR2 FQGNSA. Unmatched junction bases numbered 9, after V lost 1 base and J lost 7 bases. CDR3 sequence (DNA): TGTGCCAGCAGCTTAGAATTCACTAGCGGGAGACGAAATGAGCAGTTCTTC. It codes for CASSLEFTSGRRNEQFF.